These T cell receptor beta chains were read from a single sample in a study of blood T cell repertoires in COVID-19. Sequenced by immunoSEQ multiplex PCR; TCRdb stores in-frame clones only, minus some. The top ten clones hold roughly 4% of a sample with fewer than 250,000 clones, just under 85% of them seen once. The source material was peripheral blood. Receptor source: a middle-aged man with acute or convalescent COVID-19. The CDR3 runs from the conserved cysteine through the conserved F or W. The D gene is left open where the match is weak. Clone sizes are given selectively: once, few, many, or a class where the clone is expanded.

size	V	J	D	CDR3	DNA
few	TRBV7-9	TRBJ2-1	TRBD1	CASSEGQSSYNEQFF	TGTGCCAGCAGCGAGGGACAGAGCTCCTACAATGAGCAGTTCTTC
NA	TRBV11-1	TRBJ2-7	TRBD1	CASRQTGGEKSYEQYF	TGTGCCAGCAGGCAAACAGGGGGCGAGAAGTCCTACGAGCAGTACTTC
few	TRBV18	TRBJ1-5	TRBD1	CASSPQRGQARGQPQHF	TGTGCCAGCTCACCCCAGAGGGGGCAGGCGAGGGGTCAGCCCCAGCATTTT
NA	TRBV7-2	TRBJ1-1	NA	CASSATVNTEAFF	TGTGCCAGCAGCGCGACAGTTAACACTGAAGCTTTCTTT
NA	TRBV7-2	TRBJ2-3	NA	CASSLVTGARSTDTQYF	TGTGCCAGCAGCTTAGTGACGGGAGCACGGTCCACAGATACGCAGTATTTT
NA	TRBV10-3	TRBJ1-1	TRBD1	CAITNSGTADTEAFF	TGTGCCATCACGAATTCCGGGACAGCCGACACTGAAGCTTTCTTT
NA	TRBV2	TRBJ1-5	NA	CASGSQAKEGQPQHF	TGTGCCAGCGGGTCCCAGGCGAAGGAGGGTCAGCCCCAGCATTTT
once	TRBV12-3/TRBV12-4	TRBJ1-2	TRBD1	CASSLGTGGGYTF	TGTGCCAGCAGTCTTGGGACAGGTGGAGGCTACACCTTC
NA	TRBV4-1	TRBJ2-1	TRBD2	CASSHYSGGDEQFF	TGCGCCAGCAGCCACTATAGCGGGGGCGATGAGCAGTTCTTC
NA	TRBV5-4	TRBJ2-1	TRBD1	CASSGEDRGNNEQFF	TGTGCCAGCAGCGGTGAGGACAGGGGTAACAATGAGCAGTTCTTC
NA	TRBV30	TRBJ2-7	NA	CAWSVSLTYEQYF	TGTGCCTGGAGTGTCTCTCTAACCTACGAGCAGTACTTC
NA	TRBV19	TRBJ1-6	TRBD1	CASSTGQEIVSYNSPLHF	TGTGCCAGTAGTACGGGACAGGAGATCGTCTCCTATAATTCACCCCTCCACTTT
NA	TRBV6-4	TRBJ1-1	TRBD1	CASRLTGETEAFF	TGTGCCAGCAGACTGACAGGGGAGACTGAAGCTTTCTTT
NA	TRBV27	TRBJ2-2	TRBD2	CASSPRQRGTGELFF	TGTGCCAGCAGTCCGCGCCAGCGGGGCACCGGGGAGCTGTTTTTT
once	TRBV10-1	TRBJ1-3	NA	CASSESAGGSGNTIYF	TGCGCCAGCAGTGAGTCGGCGGGGGGCTCTGGAAACACCATATATTTT
NA	TRBV4-2	TRBJ1-3	NA	CASSQDLSGSGNTIYF	TGTGCCAGCAGCCAAGATCTCTCGGGGTCTGGAAACACCATATATTTT
NA	TRBV28	TRBJ2-7	NA	CASSLPTSLYEQYF	TGTGCCAGCAGTCTCCCGACATCACTGTACGAGCAGTACTTC
once	TRBV10-3	TRBJ2-2	TRBD1	CAVRDRENTGELFF	TGTGCCGTCCGGGACAGGGAGAACACCGGGGAGCTGTTTTTT
NA	TRBV7-8	TRBJ2-3	NA	CASKGRGTDTQYF	TGTGCCAGCAAGGGGCGCGGCACAGATACGCAGTATTTT
NA	TRBV19	TRBJ1-5	TRBD1	CATTTGRWDSNQPQHF	TGTGCCACCACGACAGGGCGATGGGATAGCAATCAGCCCCAGCATTTT
NA	TRBV18	TRBJ2-3	TRBD1	CASTSDRQTSTDTQYF	TGTGCCAGCACTTCGGACAGGCAGACTAGCACAGATACGCAGTATTTT
NA	TRBV7-9	TRBJ2-1	NA	CASRSITTASEEQFF	TGTGCCAGCAGATCTATAACGACAGCGTCCGAGGAGCAGTTCTTC
NA	TRBV19	TRBJ1-6	NA	CASSSRRDDSPLHF	TGTGCCAGTAGTTCAAGGAGGGACGATTCACCCCTCCACTTT
once	TRBV10-1	TRBJ2-1	TRBD2	CASSEGSSGNNEQFF	TGCGCCAGCAGTGAGGGGTCTAGCGGGAATAATGAGCAGTTCTTC
NA	TRBV6-1	TRBJ2-7	TRBD1	CASSDLQTGSDEQYF	TGTGCCAGCAGTGACCTACAGACAGGGTCCGACGAGCAGTACTTC
once	TRBV11-3	TRBJ1-2	NA	CASRTPGNGYTF	TGTGCCAGCAGAACCCCGGGGAATGGCTACACCTTC
NA	TRBV6-1	TRBJ1-2	NA	CASSDRHLGNYGYTF	TGTGCCAGCAGTGATAGGCATTTGGGCAACTATGGCTACACCTTC
NA	TRBV27	TRBJ2-7	TRBD1	CASRTGSRYEQYF	TGTGCCAGCAGGACAGGGTCTAGATACGAGCAGTACTTC
NA	TRBV9	TRBJ2-2	TRBD2	CASSDPQAGGNTGELFF	TGTGCCAGCAGCGACCCCCAAGCGGGGGGGAACACCGGGGAGCTGTTTTTT
NA	TRBV18	TRBJ2-2	TRBD1	CASSQTTGPNTGELFF	TGTGCCAGCTCACAAACGACAGGGCCAAACACCGGGGAGCTGTTTTTT
few	TRBV30	TRBJ1-2	NA	CAWGIGGGTGYTF	TGTGCCTGGGGAATAGGGGGTGGGACAGGCTACACCTTC
NA	TRBV11-3	TRBJ1-1	NA	CASSFRGPLEAFF	TGTGCCAGCAGCTTTAGAGGGCCCCTTGAAGCTTTCTTT
NA	TRBV19	TRBJ1-3	TRBD1	CASTLTGQGLNTIYF	TGTGCCAGTACGTTAACGGGACAGGGCTTAAACACCATATATTTT
NA	TRBV4-2	TRBJ2-7	NA	CASSRGYSETYEQYF	TGTGCCAGCAGCAGAGGATATAGCGAGACTTACGAGCAGTACTTC
NA	TRBV19	TRBJ2-1	TRBD2	CASSRSASGRAGGLNEQFF	TGTGCCAGTAGTCGGTCCGCTAGCGGGAGGGCCGGTGGTCTCAATGAGCAGTTCTTC
few	TRBV12-5	TRBJ2-7	NA	CASGDDTAEQYF	TGTGCTAGTGGTGATGACACGGCCGAGCAGTACTTC
NA	TRBV3-1/TRBV3-2	TRBJ1-4	TRBD1	CASSNGQGALEKLFF	TGTGCCAGCAGCAACGGACAGGGGGCGTTGGAAAAACTGTTTTTT
NA	TRBV18	TRBJ1-1	NA	CASSQNQGDTEAFF	TGTGCCAGCTCACAAAACCAAGGGGACACTGAAGCTTTCTTT
NA	TRBV9	TRBJ2-7	NA	CASSQTLRDSRQYF	TGTGCCAGCAGCCAGACACTCCGGGACTCCAGGCAGTACTTC
NA	TRBV5-6	TRBJ1-4	TRBD1	CASSTGQGGYGREKLFF	TGTGCCAGCAGCACTGGACAGGGAGGGTATGGTAGAGAAAAACTGTTTTTT
NA	TRBV18	TRBJ1-5	NA	CASSQTQGSNQPQHF	TGTGCCAGCTCACAAACTCAGGGTAGCAATCAGCCCCAGCATTTT
NA	TRBV6-5	TRBJ1-1	TRBD1	CASSYLGTAKEAFF	TGTGCCAGCAGTTACCTTGGGACAGCCAAGGAAGCTTTCTTT